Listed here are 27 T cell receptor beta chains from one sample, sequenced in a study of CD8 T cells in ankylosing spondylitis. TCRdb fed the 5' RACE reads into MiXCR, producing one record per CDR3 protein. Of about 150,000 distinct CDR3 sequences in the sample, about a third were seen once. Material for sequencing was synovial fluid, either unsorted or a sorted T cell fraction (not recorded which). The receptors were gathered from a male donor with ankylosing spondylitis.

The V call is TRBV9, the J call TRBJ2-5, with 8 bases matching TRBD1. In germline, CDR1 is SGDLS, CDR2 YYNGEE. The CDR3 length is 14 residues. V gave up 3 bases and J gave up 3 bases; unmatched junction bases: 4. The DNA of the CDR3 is TGTGCCAGCAGCGCTCGGACAGGGAAAGAGACCCAGTACTTC. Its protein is CASSARTGKETQYF.

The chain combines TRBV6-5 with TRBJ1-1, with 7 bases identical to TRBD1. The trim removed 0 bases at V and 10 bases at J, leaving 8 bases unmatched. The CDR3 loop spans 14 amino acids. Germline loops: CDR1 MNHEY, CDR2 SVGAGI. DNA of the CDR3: TGTGCCAGCAGTTACTCGAGGGGGCAGGTTGGAGCTTTCTTT. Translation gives CASSYSRGQVGAFF.

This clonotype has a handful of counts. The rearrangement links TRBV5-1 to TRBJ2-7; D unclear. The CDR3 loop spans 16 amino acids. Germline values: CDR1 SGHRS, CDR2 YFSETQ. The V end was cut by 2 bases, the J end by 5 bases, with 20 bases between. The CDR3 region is CASSFRPMRSIHEQYF. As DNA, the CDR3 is TGCGCCAGCAGCTTTCGTCCGATGCGTAGTATCCACGAGCAGTACTTC. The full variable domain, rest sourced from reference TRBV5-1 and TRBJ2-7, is KAGVTQTPRYLIKTRGQQVTLSCSPISGHRSVSWYQQTPGQGLQFLFEYFSETQRNKGNFPGRFSGRQFSNSRSEMNVSTLELGDSALYLCASSFRPMRSIHEQYFGPGTRLTVT.

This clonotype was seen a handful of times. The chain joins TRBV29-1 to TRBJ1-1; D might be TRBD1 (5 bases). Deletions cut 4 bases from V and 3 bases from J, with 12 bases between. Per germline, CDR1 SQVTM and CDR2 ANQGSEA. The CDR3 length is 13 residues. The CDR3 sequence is CSVVAGMYTEAFF. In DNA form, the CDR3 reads TGCAGCGTTGTGGCAGGGATGTACACTGAAGCTTTCTTT.

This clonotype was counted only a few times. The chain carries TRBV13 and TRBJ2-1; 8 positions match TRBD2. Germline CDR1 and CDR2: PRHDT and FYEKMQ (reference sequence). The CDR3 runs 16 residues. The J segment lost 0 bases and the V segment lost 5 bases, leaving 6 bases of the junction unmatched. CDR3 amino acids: CASSQLAGNSYNEQFF. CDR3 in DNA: TGTGCCAGCAGCCAATTAGCGGGAAACTCCTACAATGAGCAGTTCTTC.

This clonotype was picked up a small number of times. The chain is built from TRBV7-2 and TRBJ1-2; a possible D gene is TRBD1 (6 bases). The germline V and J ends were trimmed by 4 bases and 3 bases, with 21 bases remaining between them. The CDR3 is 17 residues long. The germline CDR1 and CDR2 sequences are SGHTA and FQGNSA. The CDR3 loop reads CASSSRGRGYADYGYTF. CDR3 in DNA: TGTGCCAGCAGCTCAAGGGGCAGGGGCTATGCGGACTATGGCTACACCTTC.

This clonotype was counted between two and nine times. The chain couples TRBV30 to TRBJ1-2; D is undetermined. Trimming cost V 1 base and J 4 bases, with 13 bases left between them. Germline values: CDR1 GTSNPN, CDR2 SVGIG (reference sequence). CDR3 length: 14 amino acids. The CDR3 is CAWSAPSVSYGYTF. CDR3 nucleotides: TGTGCCTGGAGTGCCCCTTCGGTCTCCTATGGCTACACCTTC. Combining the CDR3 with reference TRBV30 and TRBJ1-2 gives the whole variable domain SQTIHQWPATLVQPVGSPLSLECTVEGTSNPNLYWYRQAAGRGLQLLFYSVGIGQISSEVPQNLSASRPQDRQFILSSKKLLLSDSGFYLCAWSAPSVSYGYTFGSGTRLTVV.

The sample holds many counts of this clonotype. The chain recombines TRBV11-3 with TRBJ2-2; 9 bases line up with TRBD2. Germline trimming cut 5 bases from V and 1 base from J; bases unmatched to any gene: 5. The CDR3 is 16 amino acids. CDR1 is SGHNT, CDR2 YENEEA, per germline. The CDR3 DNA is TGTGCCAGCAGCCCCTCAGCGGGGGGGAACACCGGGGAGCTGTTTTTT. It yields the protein CASSPSAGGNTGELFF.

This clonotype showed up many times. The CDR3 DNA is TGTGCCAGCAGCCTGGCGACGGTCCTGAACACTGAAGCTTTCTTT. This gives the protein CASSLATVLNTEAFF. The chain employs TRBV12-3 or TRBV12-4 and TRBJ1-1; no firm D call. This CDR3 is 15 amino acids long. V was shortened by 6 bases and J by 0 bases, with 14 bases between the two germline ends.

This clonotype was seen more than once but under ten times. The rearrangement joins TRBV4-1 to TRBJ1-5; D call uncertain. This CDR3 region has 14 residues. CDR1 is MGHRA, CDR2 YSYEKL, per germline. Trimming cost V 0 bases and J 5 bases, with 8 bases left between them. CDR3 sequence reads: CASSQENRDQPQHF. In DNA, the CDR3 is TGCGCCAGCAGCCAAGAGAATAGGGATCAGCCCCAGCATTTT.

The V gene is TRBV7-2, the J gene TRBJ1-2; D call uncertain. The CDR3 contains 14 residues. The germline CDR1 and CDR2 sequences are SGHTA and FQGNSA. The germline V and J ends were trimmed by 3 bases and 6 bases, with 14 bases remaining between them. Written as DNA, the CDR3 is TGTGCCAGCAGCTTCCCGGATAGGGTAAATGGCTACACCTTC. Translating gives CASSFPDRVNGYTF.

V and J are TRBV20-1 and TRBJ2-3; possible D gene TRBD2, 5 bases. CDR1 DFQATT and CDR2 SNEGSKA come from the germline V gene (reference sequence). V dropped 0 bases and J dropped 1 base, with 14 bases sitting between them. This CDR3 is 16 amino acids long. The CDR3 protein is CSARDMRRRGTDTQYF. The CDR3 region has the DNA TGCAGTGCTAGAGATATGAGAAGGCGGGGCACAGATACGCAGTATTTT.

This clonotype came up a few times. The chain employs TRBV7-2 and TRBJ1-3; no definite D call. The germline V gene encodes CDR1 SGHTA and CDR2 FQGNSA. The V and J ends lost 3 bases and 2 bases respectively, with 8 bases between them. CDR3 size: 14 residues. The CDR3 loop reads CASSFKSPGNTIYF. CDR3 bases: TGTGCCAGCAGCTTTAAGTCTCCTGGAAACACCATATATTTT.

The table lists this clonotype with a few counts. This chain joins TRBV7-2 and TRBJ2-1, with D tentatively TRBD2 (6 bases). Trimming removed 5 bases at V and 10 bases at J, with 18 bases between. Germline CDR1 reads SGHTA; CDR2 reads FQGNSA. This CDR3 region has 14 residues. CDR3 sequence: CASSARGSQREQFF. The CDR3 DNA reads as TGTGCCAGCAGCGCCCGGGGGAGCCAAAGGGAGCAGTTCTTC.

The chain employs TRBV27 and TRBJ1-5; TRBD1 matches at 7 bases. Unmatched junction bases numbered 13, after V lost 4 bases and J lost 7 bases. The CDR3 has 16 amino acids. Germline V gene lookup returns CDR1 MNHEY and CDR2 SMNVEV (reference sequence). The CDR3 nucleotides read TGTGCCAGCAGTTCGGGACAGCACGGGAGGGGGCAGCCCCAGCATTTT. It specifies CASSSGQHGRGQPQHF.

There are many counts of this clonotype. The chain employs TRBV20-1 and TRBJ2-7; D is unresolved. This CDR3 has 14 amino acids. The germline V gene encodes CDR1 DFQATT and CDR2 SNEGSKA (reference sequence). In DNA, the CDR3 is TGCAGCACCCCCGGGCGAGACAACTCCTACGAGCAGTACTTC. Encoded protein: CSTPGRDNSYEQYF.

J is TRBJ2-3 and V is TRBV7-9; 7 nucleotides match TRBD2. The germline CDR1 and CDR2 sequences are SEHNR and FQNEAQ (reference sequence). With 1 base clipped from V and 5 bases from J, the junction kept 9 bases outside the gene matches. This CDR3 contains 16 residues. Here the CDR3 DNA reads TGTGCCAGCAGCTTAGATGCGGGAGCCACCCGAGATACGCAGTATTTT. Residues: CASSLDAGATRDTQYF. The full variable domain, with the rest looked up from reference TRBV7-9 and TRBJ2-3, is DTGVSQNPRHKITKRGQNVTFRCDPISEHNRLYWYRQTLGQGPEFLTYFQNEAQLEKSRLLSDRFSAERPKGSFSTLEIQRTEQGDSAMYLCASSLDAGATRDTQYFGPGTRLTVL.

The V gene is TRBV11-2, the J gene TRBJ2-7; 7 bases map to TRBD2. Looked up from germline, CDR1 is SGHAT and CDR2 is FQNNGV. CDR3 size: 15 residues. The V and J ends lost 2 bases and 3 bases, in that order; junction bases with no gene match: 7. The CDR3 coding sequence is TGTGCCAGCAGCTTAAAGTATGGCGGGAGCTACGAGCAGTACTTC. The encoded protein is CASSLKYGGSYEQYF.

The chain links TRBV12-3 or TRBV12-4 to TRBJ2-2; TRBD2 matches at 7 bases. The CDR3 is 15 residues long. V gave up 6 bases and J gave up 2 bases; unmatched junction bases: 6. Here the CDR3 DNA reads TGTGCCAGCAGGGGCGGCGGGGGTAACACCGGGGAGCTGTTTTTT. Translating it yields CASRGGGGNTGELFF.

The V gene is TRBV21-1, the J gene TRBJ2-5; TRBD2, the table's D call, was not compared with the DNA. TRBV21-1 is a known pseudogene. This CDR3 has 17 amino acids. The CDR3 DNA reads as TGTGCCAGCAGCAAAGGAAGAGGCCGGGAGGTTATGGAGACCCAGTACTTC. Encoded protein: CASSKGRGREVMETQYF.

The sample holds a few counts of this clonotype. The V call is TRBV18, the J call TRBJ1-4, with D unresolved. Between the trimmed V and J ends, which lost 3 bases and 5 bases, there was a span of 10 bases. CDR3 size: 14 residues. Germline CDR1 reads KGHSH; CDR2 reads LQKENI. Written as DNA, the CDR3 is TGTGCCAGCTCACCGAACCATCTGAATGAAAAACTGTTTTTT. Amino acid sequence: CASSPNHLNEKLFF.

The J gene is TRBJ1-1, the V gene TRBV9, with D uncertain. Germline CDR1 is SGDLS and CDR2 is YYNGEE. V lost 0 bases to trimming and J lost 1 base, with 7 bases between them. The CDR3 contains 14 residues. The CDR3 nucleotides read TGTGCCAGCAGCGTAGCCCCAGGGAACACTGAAGCTTTCTTT. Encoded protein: CASSVAPGNTEAFF.

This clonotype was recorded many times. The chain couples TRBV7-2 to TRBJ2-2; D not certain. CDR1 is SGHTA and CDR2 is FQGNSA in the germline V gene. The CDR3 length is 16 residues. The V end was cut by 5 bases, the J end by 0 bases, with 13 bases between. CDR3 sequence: CASSAQVTTNTGELFF. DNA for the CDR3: TGTGCCAGCAGCGCGCAGGTCACGACGAACACCGGGGAGCTGTTTTTT.

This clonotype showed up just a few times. Here the CDR3 DNA reads TGTGCCAGCAGCCCGGGTCGGACTAGCGGGAGTTATGAGCAGTTCTTC. It yields the protein CASSPGRTSGSYEQFF. The V gene is TRBV11-2, the J gene TRBJ2-1; 13 bases line up with TRBD2. The CDR3 runs to 16 residues. Germline V gene data show CDR1 as SGHAT and CDR2 as FQNNGV. J was trimmed by 8 bases and V by 5 bases; bases with no gene match: 9.

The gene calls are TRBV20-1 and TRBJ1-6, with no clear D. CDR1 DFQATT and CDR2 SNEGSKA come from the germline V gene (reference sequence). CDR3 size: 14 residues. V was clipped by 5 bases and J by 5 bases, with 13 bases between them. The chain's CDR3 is CSASNAMNNSPLHF. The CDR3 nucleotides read TGCAGTGCTTCAAATGCGATGAATAATTCACCCCTCCACTTT.

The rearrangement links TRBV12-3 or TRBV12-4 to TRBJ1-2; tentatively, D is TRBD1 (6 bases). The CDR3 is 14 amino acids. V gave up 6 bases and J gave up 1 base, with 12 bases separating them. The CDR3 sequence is CASRQGSRNYGYTF. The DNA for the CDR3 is TGTGCCAGCAGACAGGGTTCCCGTAACTATGGCTACACCTTC.

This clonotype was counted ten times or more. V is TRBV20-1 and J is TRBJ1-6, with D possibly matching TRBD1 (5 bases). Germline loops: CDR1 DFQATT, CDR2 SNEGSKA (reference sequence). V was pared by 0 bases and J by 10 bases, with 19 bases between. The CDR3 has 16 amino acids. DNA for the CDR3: TGCAGTGCTAGAGATCCCGCCCTTGGCGGGGACTCACCCCTCCACTTT. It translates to CSARDPALGGDSPLHF.